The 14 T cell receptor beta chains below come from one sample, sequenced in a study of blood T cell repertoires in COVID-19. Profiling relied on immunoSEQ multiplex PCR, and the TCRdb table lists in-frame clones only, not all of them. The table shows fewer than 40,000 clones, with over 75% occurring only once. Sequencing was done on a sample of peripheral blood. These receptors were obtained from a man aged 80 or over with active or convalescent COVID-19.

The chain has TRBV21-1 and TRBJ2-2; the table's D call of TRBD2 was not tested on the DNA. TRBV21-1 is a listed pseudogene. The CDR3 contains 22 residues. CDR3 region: CASSKDGRGISNLYRDTGELFF. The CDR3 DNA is TGTGCCAGCAGCAAAGACGGGAGGGGCATCTCGAACCTTTACCGTGACACCGGGGAGCTGTTTTTT.

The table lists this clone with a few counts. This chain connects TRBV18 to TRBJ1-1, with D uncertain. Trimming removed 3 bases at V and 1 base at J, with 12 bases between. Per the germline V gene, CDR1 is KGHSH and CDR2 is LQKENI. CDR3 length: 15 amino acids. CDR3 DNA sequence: TGTGCCAGCTCACCTGGATCTTCAGGGAACACTGAAGCTTTCTTT. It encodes CASSPGSSGNTEAFF.

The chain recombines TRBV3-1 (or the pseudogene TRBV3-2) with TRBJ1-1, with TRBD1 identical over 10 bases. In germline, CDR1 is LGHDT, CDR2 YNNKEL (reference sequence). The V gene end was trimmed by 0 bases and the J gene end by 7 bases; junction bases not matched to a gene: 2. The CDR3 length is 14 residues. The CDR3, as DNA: TGTGCCAGCAGCCAAGATTGGGACAGGGGTGAAGCTTTCTTT. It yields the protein CASSQDWDRGEAFF.

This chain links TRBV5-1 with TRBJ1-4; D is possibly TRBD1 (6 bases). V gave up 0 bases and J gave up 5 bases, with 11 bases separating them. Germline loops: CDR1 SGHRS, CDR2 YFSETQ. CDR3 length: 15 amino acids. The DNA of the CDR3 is TGCGCCAGCAGCTTGGGGCAGGGGCCCAATGAAAAACTGTTTTTT. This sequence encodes CASSLGQGPNEKLFF.

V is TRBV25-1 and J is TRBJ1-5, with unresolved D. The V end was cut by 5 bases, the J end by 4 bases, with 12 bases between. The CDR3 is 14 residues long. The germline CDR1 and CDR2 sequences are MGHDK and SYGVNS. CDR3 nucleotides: TGTGCCAGCAGTCACGGGATAGGTAATCAGCCCCAGCATTTT. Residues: CASSHGIGNQPQHF. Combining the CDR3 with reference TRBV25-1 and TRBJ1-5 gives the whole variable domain EADIYQTPRYLVIGTGKKITLECSQTMGHDKMYWYQQDPGMELHLIHYSYGVNSTEKGDLSSESTVSRIRTEHFPLTLESARPSHTSQYLCASSHGIGNQPQHFGDGTRLSIL.

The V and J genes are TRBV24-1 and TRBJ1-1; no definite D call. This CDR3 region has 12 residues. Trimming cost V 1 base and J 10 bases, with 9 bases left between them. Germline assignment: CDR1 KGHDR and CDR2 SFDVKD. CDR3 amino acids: CATSDFRGTAFF. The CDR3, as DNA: TGTGCCACCAGTGATTTTCGGGGAACAGCTTTCTTT.

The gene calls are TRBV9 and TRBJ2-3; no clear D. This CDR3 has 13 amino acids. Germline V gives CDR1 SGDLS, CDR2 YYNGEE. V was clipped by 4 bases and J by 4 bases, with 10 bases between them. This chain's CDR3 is CASSPTLSDTQYF. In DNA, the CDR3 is TGTGCCAGCAGCCCGACTCTCTCAGATACGCAGTATTTT.

The chain's CDR3 is CASSLSGGRLITDTQYF. The CDR3 DNA reads TGTGCCAGCAGCTTGTCCGGGGGGCGCCTAATCACAGATACGCAGTATTTT. This sequence joins TRBV5-5 and TRBJ2-3, with D perhaps matching TRBD2 (7 bases). Trimming stripped 1 base from V and 2 bases from J, with 17 bases between. CDR3 length: 17 amino acids. CDR1 is SGHKS and CDR2 is YYEKEE in the germline V gene (reference sequence).

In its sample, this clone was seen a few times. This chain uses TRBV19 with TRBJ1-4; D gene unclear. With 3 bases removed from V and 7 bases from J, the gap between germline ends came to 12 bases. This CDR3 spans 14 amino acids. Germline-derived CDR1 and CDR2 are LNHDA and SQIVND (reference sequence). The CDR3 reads CASSIFHSGEKLFF. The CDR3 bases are TGTGCCAGTAGTATCTTCCACTCGGGTGAAAAACTGTTTTTT.

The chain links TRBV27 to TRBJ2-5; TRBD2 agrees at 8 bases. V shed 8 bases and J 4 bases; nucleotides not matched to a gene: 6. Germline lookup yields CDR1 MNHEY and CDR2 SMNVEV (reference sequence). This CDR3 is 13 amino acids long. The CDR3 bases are TGTGCCAGCGGACGGGGGGGGGCAGAGACCCAGTACTTC. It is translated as CASGRGGAETQYF.

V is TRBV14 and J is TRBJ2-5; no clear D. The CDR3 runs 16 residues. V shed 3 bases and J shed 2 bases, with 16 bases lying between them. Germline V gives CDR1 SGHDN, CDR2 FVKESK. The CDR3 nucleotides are TGTGCCAGCAGCCACTCGCGATTACCCCTGCAAGAGACCCAGTACTTC. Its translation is CASSHSRLPLQETQYF.

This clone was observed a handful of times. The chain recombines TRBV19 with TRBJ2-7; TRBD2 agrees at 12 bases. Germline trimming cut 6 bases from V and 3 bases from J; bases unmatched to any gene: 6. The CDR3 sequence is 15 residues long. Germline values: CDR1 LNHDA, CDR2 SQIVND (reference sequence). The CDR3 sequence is CASSRLAGEGYEQYF. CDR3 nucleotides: TGTGCCAGTAGCAGACTAGCGGGAGAGGGCTACGAGCAGTACTTC.

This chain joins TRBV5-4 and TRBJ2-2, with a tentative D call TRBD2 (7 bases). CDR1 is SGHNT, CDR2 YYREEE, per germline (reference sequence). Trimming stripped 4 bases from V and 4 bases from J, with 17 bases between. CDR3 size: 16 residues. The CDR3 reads CASSLAGARSTGELFF. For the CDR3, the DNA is TGTGCCAGCAGCCTCGCGGGGGCGCGGAGCACCGGGGAGCTGTTTTTT.

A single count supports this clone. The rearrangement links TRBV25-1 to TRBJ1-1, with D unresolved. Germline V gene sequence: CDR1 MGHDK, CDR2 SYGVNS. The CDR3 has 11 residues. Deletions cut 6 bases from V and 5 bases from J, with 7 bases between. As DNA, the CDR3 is TGTGCCAGCAGACAGCAAACTGAAGCTTTCTTT. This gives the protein CASRQQTEAFF.